Listed below are T cell receptor beta chains from one sample, sequenced in a study of CXCR3-negative and CXCR3-positive naive CD8 T cells. No DNA is given; TCRdb re-called the 5' RACE reads and lists each CDR3 protein once. The specimen's table records some 99,000 distinct CDR3 sequences. The specimen sequenced was naive CXCR3+ CD8+ T cells from blood. The receptors were gathered from a human donor in good health. Some clones in this sample may be carry-over from other donors' samples. Both conserved end residues are part of each CDR3. The order of the fields is V gene, J gene, CDR3 protein.

V: TRBV27
J: TRBJ2-3
CDR3: CASSPISGYRADTQYF

V: TRBV12-3/TRBV12-4
J: TRBJ2-2
CDR3: CASSLAVGREPGELFF

V: TRBV7-2
J: TRBJ2-5
CDR3: CASSLAHVNHAETQYF

V: TRBV12-3/TRBV12-4
J: TRBJ2-7
CDR3: CASSFVSSYEQYF

V: TRBV20-1
J: TRBJ2-1
CDR3: CSAGKRGQVDNEQFF

V: TRBV7-8
J: TRBJ2-3
CDR3: CASSFGVGADTQYF

V: TRBV7-2
J: TRBJ2-3
CDR3: CALPGGATDTQYF

V: TRBV6-2/TRBV6-3
J: TRBJ2-7
CDR3: CASSLLDSPPEQYF

V: TRBV27
J: TRBJ2-7
CDR3: CASSPLALMSYEQYF

V: TRBV7-9
J: TRBJ1-1
CDR3: CASSLSVGGNTEAFF

V: TRBV12-3/TRBV12-4
J: TRBJ1-4
CDR3: CASSIGQVQLFF

V: TRBV6-5
J: TRBJ2-7
CDR3: CASSYRDRVYEQYF

V: TRBV20-1
J: TRBJ2-1
CDR3: CSARPRDRASEQFF

V: TRBV6-5
J: TRBJ2-7
CDR3: CASSYSAGPSYEQYF

V: TRBV7-9
J: TRBJ2-1
CDR3: CASRTGADTPIYNEQFF

V: TRBV6-5
J: TRBJ2-7
CDR3: CASSYSDRVYYEQYF

V: TRBV9
J: TRBJ2-7
CDR3: CASSVGAAGTYEQYF

V: TRBV5-5
J: TRBJ2-7
CDR3: CASSLVSYSGSEQYF

V: TRBV20-1
J: TRBJ2-5
CDR3: CSVRQSYQETQYF

V: TRBV20-1
J: TRBJ1-1
CDR3: CSARDLRTHTEAFF

V: TRBV7-3
J: TRBJ2-3
CDR3: CASSNGLSDTQYF

V: TRBV6-2/TRBV6-3
J: TRBJ2-3
CDR3: CASSYSSPGSVTDTQYF